Each of the 8 T cell receptor beta chains below was sequenced from the same sample in a study of T cell clones after liver transplantation (dated by TCRdb to the late 2010s). The method was the immunoSEQ multiplex PCR assay. The table was pulled from immuneACCESS by TCRdb, which kept in-frame rearrangements only. Such tables lose some clones; where checked, under half of the loss comes from unresolved V genes, and the rest has no known cause. The sample yields under 90,000 clones; about 80% were counted once. About 0.63% of the sample rests with the top ten. Sample time point, as interpreted from the label and publication: pre-transplant. The source material was CD4+ T cells from blood, sampled before liver transplant. These receptors were collected from a human donor who received a liver transplant.

This chain's CDR3 is CASSEFPPGSAEAFF. Written as DNA, the CDR3 is TGTGCCAGCAGTGAATTTCCGCCGGGGAGCGCTGAAGCTTTCTTT. The chain links TRBV2 to TRBJ1-1, with no clear D. The CDR3 sequence is 15 residues long. V was pared by 2 bases and J by 6 bases, with 16 bases between. Looked up from germline, CDR1 is SNHLY and CDR2 is FYNNEI.

V is TRBV7-2 and J is TRBJ2-1; possible D gene TRBD2, 8 bases. The CDR3 sequence is 18 residues long. V shed 5 bases and J shed 9 bases, with 29 bases lying between them. Germline V CDR1 and CDR2: SGHTA, FQGNSA. The CDR3 region is CASSTQTPGLGGGGEQFF. CDR3 bases: TGTGCCAGCAGCACTCAGACACCGGGACTAGGGGGCGGTGGTGAGCAGTTCTTC. Together with reference TRBV7-2 and TRBJ2-1, the CDR3 gives the full variable domain: GAGVSQSPSNKVTEKGKDVELRCDPISGHTALYWYRQSLGQGLEFLIYFQGNSAPDKSGLPSDRFSAERTGGSVSTLTIQRTQQEDSAVYLCASSTQTPGLGGGGEQFFGPGTRLTVL.

The V call is TRBV29-1, the J call TRBJ2-3; D perhaps matches TRBD1 (5 bases). Per germline, CDR1 SQVTM and CDR2 ANQGSEA. Trimming took off 4 bases at V and 1 base at J, with 15 bases between the two ends. The CDR3 covers 15 residues. The CDR3: CSVVGHQDGTDTQYF. The CDR3 region has the DNA TGCAGCGTTGTGGGGCACCAGGATGGCACAGATACGCAGTATTTT.

CDR3 in DNA: TGTGCCAGCAGCTTAATAGGGACAGGGCTCGAGTCGGCGACAGATACGCAGTATTTT. Translated: CASSLIGTGLESATDTQYF. The chain carries TRBV7-2 and TRBJ2-3, with 9 bases identical to TRBD1. There are 19 residues in the CDR3. The J segment lost 3 bases and the V segment lost 2 bases, leaving 15 bases of the junction unmatched. CDR1 is SGHTA, CDR2 FQGNSA, per germline.

A single count supports this clone. This chain links TRBV19 with TRBJ1-1; unclear D gene. V was shortened by 6 bases and J by 3 bases, with 11 bases between the two germline ends. The CDR3 totals 13 residues. Germline assignment: CDR1 LNHDA and CDR2 SQIVND (reference sequence). CDR3 coding DNA: TGTGCCAGTAGAACGGTCGGTGACACTGAAGCTTTCTTT. Translating gives CASRTVGDTEAFF.

The table lists this clone with a count of one. The genes are TRBV27 and TRBJ1-1; TRBD1 matches 7 bases. Trimming removed 1 base from V and 10 bases from J; junction bases left unmatched: 3. The CDR3 runs 12 residues. Looked up from germline, CDR1 is MNHEY and CDR2 is SMNVEV (reference sequence). This CDR3 is CASSLYRQGAFF. As DNA, the CDR3 is TGTGCCAGCAGTTTATATCGACAGGGAGCTTTCTTT.

This clone occurred a few times. The V and J genes are TRBV11-2 and TRBJ1-1, with a tentative D call TRBD1 (5 bases). Germline V CDR1 and CDR2: SGHAT, FQNNGV. The CDR3 has 14 residues. The germline V and J ends were trimmed by 2 bases and 6 bases, with 13 bases remaining between them. The CDR3 reads CASSLNAIGAEAFF. The CDR3 DNA reads TGTGCCAGCAGCTTAAATGCAATAGGGGCTGAAGCTTTCTTT.

This chain links TRBV11-2 with TRBJ2-2, with D uncertain. In germline, CDR1 is SGHAT, CDR2 FQNNGV. V lost 3 bases and J 8 bases, leaving 16 bases between the germline ends. The CDR3 is 15 amino acids. The CDR3 loop reads CASSLGYNIGGELFF. The CDR3 DNA sequence: TGTGCCAGCAGCTTGGGATACAATATAGGGGGGGAGCTGTTTTTT.